The 26 T cell receptor beta chains listed next were all sequenced from one sample in a study of CD8 T cells in ankylosing spondylitis. No antigen has been assigned to these receptors. TCRdb passed the 5' RACE reads through MiXCR, listing each CDR3 protein once. The profile shows about 220,000 distinct CDR3 sequences, around 18% of them singletons. Overall study results and limits: Characteristic of ankylosing spondylitis blood, it appeared, was a TCR beta motif comprising several highly homologous variants.

The sequencing sample was made of blood, either unsorted or a sorted T cell fraction (not recorded which). Every receptor here comes from a male donor with ankylosing spondylitis.

The gene calls are TRBV6-1 and TRBJ2-6, with D hard to call. The CDR3 loop spans 14 amino acids. The germline V gene has CDR1 MNHNS and CDR2 SASEGT. V lost 5 bases and J 0 bases, leaving 5 bases between the germline ends. The CDR3 loop is CASSQDSGANVLTF. The CDR3 region has the DNA TGTGCCAGCAGTCAGGACTCTGGGGCCAACGTCCTGACTTTC.

This clonotype was picked up a small number of times. A much larger clonotype is one base distant, so this may be a read error. The V gene is TRBV12-3 or TRBV12-4, the J gene TRBJ2-1; 8 bases match TRBD2. The length of the CDR3 is 14 residues. Trimming at V came to 6 bases and at J to 0 bases, leaving 1 base not matched to a gene. The DNA for the CDR3 is TGTGCCAGCAGAAGCGGGAGCTCCTACAATGAGCAGTTCTTC. Translating gives CASRSGSSYNEQFF.

The V call is TRBV4-2, the J call TRBJ2-1; 7 positions match TRBD1. CDR1 is LGHNA and CDR2 is YNFKEQ in the germline V gene. The junction had 4 bases not matched to a gene; V was cut back by 0 bases and J by 2 bases. The CDR3 runs 16 residues. The CDR3 loop reads CASSQDGTVAYNEQFF. The CDR3 DNA reads TGTGCCAGCAGCCAAGACGGGACAGTTGCCTACAATGAGCAGTTCTTC.

This clonotype was seen more than once but under ten times. The chain employs TRBV30 and TRBJ1-1; D gene unclear. CDR3 length: 13 residues. The germline gives CDR1 GTSNPN, CDR2 SVGIG (reference sequence). V lost 2 bases, J lost 4 bases, and 11 bases lay in between. This chain's CDR3 is CAWSQWAATEAFF. The CDR3 DNA follows: TGTGCCTGGAGTCAATGGGCGGCCACTGAAGCTTTCTTT. The variable domain in full, with the rest retrieved from reference TRBV30 and TRBJ1-1, is SQTIHQWPATLVQPVGSPLSLECTVEGTSNPNLYWYRQAAGRGLQLLFYSVGIGQISSEVPQNLSASRPQDRQFILSSKKLLLSDSGFYLCAWSQWAATEAFFGQGTRLTVV.

The CDR3 region is CASFSGGGPSGEQFF. CDR3 DNA sequence: TGTGCCAGCTTCTCTGGCGGGGGGCCCTCCGGTGAGCAGTTCTTC. The chain combines TRBV12-3 or TRBV12-4 with TRBJ2-1; 8 nucleotides agree with TRBD2. There are 15 residues in the CDR3. J was trimmed by 9 bases and V by 8 bases; bases with no gene match: 15.

This clonotype was seen more than once but under ten times. The chain carries TRBV3-1 and TRBJ1-1; TRBD1 is a possible D gene (6 bases). Germline CDR1 and CDR2: LGHDT and YNNKEL (reference sequence). This CDR3 is 14 amino acids long. The V and J ends lost 3 bases and 4 bases respectively, with 12 bases between them. The CDR3 protein is CASSHQGFGTEAFF. In DNA, the CDR3 is TGTGCCAGCAGCCATCAGGGGTTTGGCACTGAAGCTTTCTTT.

This chain links TRBV7-8 with TRBJ2-5, with D tentatively TRBD2 (5 bases). V shed 1 base and J shed 7 bases, with 13 bases lying between them. This CDR3 is 14 amino acids long. Germline values: CDR1 SGHVS, CDR2 FQNEAQ. This CDR3 reads CASSLVDSTLTQYF. CDR3 DNA: TGTGCCAGCAGCTTAGTGGACTCCACGCTGACCCAGTACTTC. Together with reference TRBV7-8 and TRBJ2-5, the CDR3 gives the full variable domain: GAGVSQSPRYKVAKRGQDVALRCDPISGHVSLFWYQQALGQGPEFLTYFQNEAQLDKSGLPSDRFFAERPEGSVSTLKIQRTQQEDSAVYLCASSLVDSTLTQYFGPGTRLLVL.

This clonotype was seen ten or more times. The V and J genes are TRBV12-3 or TRBV12-4 and TRBJ1-5, with D hard to call. V lost 6 bases to trimming and J lost 2 bases, with 17 bases between them. The CDR3 has 16 residues. The CDR3 bases are TGTGCCAGCAGCCCCAGTGACCTGGAGGGCAATCAGCCCCAGCATTTT. It is translated as CASSPSDLEGNQPQHF.

This clonotype occurred a few times. The V gene is TRBV27, the J gene TRBJ2-3; D is possibly TRBD1 or TRBD2 (6 bases each). The V gene's germline CDR1 is MNHEY and CDR2 SMNVEV (reference sequence). The CDR3 is made up of 15 amino acids. V was pared by 5 bases and J by 4 bases, with 16 bases between. The CDR3 spells CASSPGAELADTQYF. The CDR3 DNA is TGTGCCAGCAGTCCGGGGGCCGAGCTGGCAGATACGCAGTATTTT.

V usage is TRBV5-6 and J usage is TRBJ2-3, with D unclear. The CDR3 has 13 residues. Germline loops: CDR1 SGHDT, CDR2 YYEEEE. V dropped 5 bases and J dropped 3 bases, with 10 bases sitting between them. This chain's CDR3 is CASRMVGTDTQYF. The CDR3 DNA reads as TGTGCCAGCAGGATGGTTGGGACAGATACGCAGTATTTT.

Ten or more counts support this clonotype. The chain's CDR3 is CASSSGTISYEQYF. In nucleotides, the CDR3 is TGTGCCAGCAGTTCCGGGACGATATCCTACGAGCAGTACTTC. The chain couples TRBV12-3 or TRBV12-4 to TRBJ2-7; D may be TRBD1 or TRBD2 (5 bases each). This CDR3 region has 14 residues. Trimming shortened V by 4 bases and J by 1 base, and 11 bases separated the two germline ends.

The genes are TRBV12-3 or TRBV12-4 and TRBJ1-4, with 7 bases that match TRBD1. This CDR3 is built from 15 residues. The V gene end was trimmed by 6 bases and the J gene end by 8 bases; junction bases not matched to a gene: 12. The DNA for the CDR3 is TGTGCCAGCAGGGAAGACGACAGGGTCGGGGAAAAACTGTTTTTT. Translating it yields CASREDDRVGEKLFF.

This clonotype appeared once. The J gene is TRBJ2-2, the V gene TRBV7-3; D is uncertain. This CDR3 has 16 amino acids. Germline V CDR1 and CDR2: SGHTA, FQGTGA. The V gene lost 0 bases and the J gene lost 3 bases, with 11 bases spanning the gap. The CDR3 sequence is CASSLTAPGYTGELFF. The CDR3 coding sequence is TGTGCCAGCAGCTTAACGGCCCCCGGTTACACCGGGGAGCTGTTTTTT.

The chain is built from TRBV28 and TRBJ1-4, with 7 bases aligning to TRBD1. The junction had 6 bases not matched to a gene; V was cut back by 5 bases and J by 0 bases. The CDR3 is made up of 16 amino acids. In germline, CDR1 is MDHEN, CDR2 SYDVKM. The CDR3 sequence: CASSAYQGATNEKLFF. The CDR3 DNA is TGTGCCAGCAGTGCTTACCAGGGGGCAACTAATGAAAAACTGTTTTTT. Based on the CDR3 plus reference TRBV28 and TRBJ1-4, the full variable domain is DVKVTQSSRYLVKRTGEKVFLECVQDMDHENMFWYRQDPGLGLRLIYFSYDVKMKEKGDIPEGYSVSREKKERFSLILESASTNQTSMYLCASSAYQGATNEKLFFGSGTQLSVL.

The rearrangement links TRBV11-1 to TRBJ2-2, with 10 nucleotides matching TRBD1. V was pared by 5 bases and J by 1 base, with 10 bases of the junction left unmatched. This CDR3 is 18 amino acids long. Per germline, CDR1 SGHAT and CDR2 FQDESV (reference sequence). This chain's CDR3 is CASSHTGQGILNTGELFF. The CDR3 DNA follows: TGTGCCAGCAGCCACACGGGACAGGGGATTTTGAACACCGGGGAGCTGTTTTTT.

The chain has TRBV5-6 and TRBJ2-3; D remains unclear. V gave up 4 bases and J gave up 5 bases, with 8 bases separating them. CDR3 size: 12 residues. Germline V gene lookup returns CDR1 SGHDT and CDR2 YYEEEE. The CDR3 loop is CASSPWEDTQYF. DNA of the CDR3: TGTGCCAGCAGCCCCTGGGAAGATACGCAGTATTTT. The whole variable domain, filled in from reference TRBV5-6 and TRBJ2-3, reads DAGVTQSPTHLIKTRGQQVTLRCSPKSGHDTVSWYQQALGQGPQFIFQYYEEEERQRGNFPDRFSGHQFPNYSSELNVNALLLGDSALYLCASSPWEDTQYFGPGTRLTVL.

In DNA, the CDR3 is TGTGCCATCAGTGAGGGGGTTGTAGGCCAAGAGACCCAGTACTTC. Translation: CAISEGVVGQETQYF. The chain recombines TRBV10-3 with TRBJ2-5; unclear D gene. V was trimmed by 2 bases and J by 1 base, leaving 11 bases between them. Looked up from germline, CDR1 is ENHRY and CDR2 is SYGVKD. The CDR3 totals 15 residues.

This clonotype was seen a few times. The rearrangement uses TRBV20-1 and TRBJ2-3, with 11 positions matching TRBD2. V was pared by 6 bases and J by 3 bases, with 2 bases of the junction left unmatched. Germline V lookup: CDR1 DFQATT, CDR2 SNEGSKA (reference sequence). The CDR3 sequence is 13 residues long. The CDR3 coding sequence is TGCAGTGCCAGGACTAGCGGGACAGATACGCAGTATTTT. As protein: CSARTSGTDTQYF.

The V call is TRBV12-3 or TRBV12-4, the J call TRBJ2-7; the match to TRBD1 covers 7 bases. With V trimmed by 5 bases and J by 2 bases, 6 bases remained unmatched. The CDR3 contains 14 residues. CDR3 nucleotide sequence: TGTGCCAGCAGTCTGGCAGGGGGTACCTACGAGCAGTACTTC. Residues: CASSLAGGTYEQYF.

The chain has TRBV6-1 and TRBJ2-3, with unresolved D. Trimming cost V 10 bases and J 0 bases, with 17 bases left between them. The CDR3 is 15 amino acids. The germline V gene has CDR1 MNHNS and CDR2 SASEGT. CDR3 sequence (DNA): TGTGCCACCTCGGGCGAGCGCCTCAGCACAGATACGCAGTATTTT. Its translation is CATSGERLSTDTQYF.

The chain is built from TRBV12-3 or TRBV12-4 and TRBJ2-2, with TRBD1 as a possible D gene (6 bases). The CDR3 consists of 15 residues. Trimming shortened V by 6 bases and J by 3 bases, and 14 bases separated the two germline ends. The CDR3 here is CASSYNRDHTGELFF. The CDR3 DNA sequence: TGTGCCAGCAGCTATAACAGGGACCACACCGGGGAGCTGTTTTTT.

The DNA of the CDR3 is TGTGCCAGCAGCCGCTTTAGCGGGAGCTCCTACAATGAGCAGTTCTTC. It translates to CASSRFSGSSYNEQFF. The chain combines TRBV7-2 with TRBJ2-1, with 9 nucleotides matching TRBD2. Germline V lookup: CDR1 SGHTA, CDR2 FQGNSA. The CDR3 has 16 residues. Trimming took 5 bases from V and 0 from J; bases not matched to a gene: 5.

A few counts support this clonotype. The chain links TRBV12-3 or TRBV12-4 to TRBJ2-5; no clear D. V was trimmed by 10 bases and J by 2 bases, leaving 20 bases between them. CDR3 length: 15 residues. The CDR3 loop reads CATTQSLGRQETQYF. The CDR3 nucleotides read TGTGCCACCACCCAATCGTTAGGGCGACAAGAGACCCAGTACTTC.

This clonotype was seen more than once but under ten times. V gene TRBV9 combines with J gene TRBJ1-2; 10 nucleotides line up with TRBD1. The CDR3 is made up of 18 amino acids. The germline CDR1 and CDR2 sequences are SGDLS and YYNGEE. V dropped 0 bases and J dropped 1; count of bases not matched to a gene: 9. CDR3 bases: TGTGCCAGCAGCGTAGGAGGGGGACAGGGGACGGTTAACTATGGCTACACCTTC. The encoded protein is CASSVGGGQGTVNYGYTF.

The chain employs TRBV30 and TRBJ2-5, with TRBD1 identical over 9 bases. Germline-derived CDR1 and CDR2 are GTSNPN and SVGIG (reference sequence). With 3 bases clipped from V and 4 bases from J, the junction kept 6 bases outside the gene matches. The CDR3 has 14 residues. The CDR3 sequence: CAWRAGQGGETQYF. CDR3 DNA: TGTGCCTGGAGAGCGGGACAGGGAGGAGAGACCCAGTACTTC.

This clonotype was observed a handful of times. The CDR3 loop is CASSLVIGGPSYNEQFF. The CDR3 DNA is TGTGCCAGCAGCTTAGTCATCGGGGGCCCCTCCTACAATGAGCAGTTCTTC. The V call is TRBV7-2, the J call TRBJ2-1; either TRBD1 or TRBD2 may supply D (6 bases each). Germline loops: CDR1 SGHTA, CDR2 FQGNSA. The CDR3 is 17 residues long. Trimming cost V 1 base and J 0 bases, with 13 bases left between them.